This TCR beta chain is drawn from a study of HIV-infected patients and healthy controls. The study's findings and limits: HIV-associated CDR3 frequencies dropped significantly during therapy; CMV-associated ones, mostly rising, changed nonsignificantly. Comparisons were complicated because patients and controls had unequal numbers of distinct sequences.

No cell fractionation was done, so the repertoire covers all unsorted peripheral blood T cells. Note on this clonotype: The target antigen is unknown.

Alpha and beta constant-region primers primed reverse transcription of 500 to 550 ng RNA. Each of the alpha and beta chains got its own library through chain-specific third strand synthesis with indices. A 5' RACE adapter with a random hexamer and the SP2 primer site was joined to cDNA. Second strand synthesis was primed from the SP2 site. TCRdb fed the 5' RACE reads into MiXCR, producing one record per CDR3 protein. This sample has 17,000 or so distinct CDR3 sequences, with about 5.4% found just once. This CDR3 has 16 residues. Germline trimming cut 3 bases from V and 10 bases from J; bases unmatched to any gene: 11. The germline CDR1 and CDR2 sequences are LGHDT and YNNKEL (reference sequence).

This TCR came from an adult in good health. Sequencing used blood. The chain carries TRBV3-1 and TRBJ2-1; TRBD2 agrees at 11 bases. The CDR3 DNA reads TGTGCCAGCAGCCACTTACTAGCGGGGGCCCTTTGGGAGCAGTTCTTC. The encoded protein is CASSHLLAGALWEQFF.